A single sample gave rise to the 12 T cell receptor beta chains below, sequenced in a study of cytomegalovirus exposure and HLA in healthy donors. PCR was performed using 60 Vbeta and 13 Jbeta primers. Here immunoSEQ multiplex PCR was the method, and the copy in TCRdb shows in-frame clones only, minus some. Of approximately 190,000 clones in the sample, 75% to 85% were seen once. Input material: PBMCs. The receptors derive from a woman aged 18-30 years in good health and CMV-seronegative.

This chain links TRBV29-1 with TRBJ2-3, with D perhaps TRBD2 (5 bases). CDR1 is SQVTM and CDR2 is ANQGSEA in the germline V gene. The ends were cut back, 3 bases at V and 5 bases at J, with 9 bases in the middle. The CDR3 loop spans 12 amino acids. CDR3 nucleotide sequence: TGCAGCGTTGACGTCGGGGTAGATACGCAGTATTTT. This codes for CSVDVGVDTQYF.

This sequence joins TRBV2 and TRBJ1-3; 8 nucleotides match TRBD1. CDR1 is SNHLY, CDR2 FYNNEI, per germline. The J segment lost 1 base and the V segment lost 4 bases, leaving 6 bases of the junction unmatched. This CDR3 is built from 16 residues. The CDR3 DNA reads as TGTGCCAGCAGTGGGACAGGGCATTTTTCTGGAAACACCATATATTTT. Residues: CASSGTGHFSGNTIYF.

The chain uses TRBV30 and TRBJ2-2; TRBD1 agrees at 12 bases. Germline lookup yields CDR1 GTSNPN and CDR2 SVGIG (reference sequence). The CDR3 has 15 amino acids. The V segment lost 3 bases and the J segment 10 bases; nucleotides outside the gene matches: 9. DNA for the CDR3: TGTGCCTGGAGATTGGGACAGGGGGCGCGCCTGGAGCTGTTTTTT. It codes for CAWRLGQGARLELFF.

The rearrangement links TRBV25-1 to TRBJ1-1, with a possible D match to TRBD1 (5 bases). This CDR3 contains 15 residues. From germline, CDR1 is MGHDK and CDR2 SYGVNS. V lost 6 bases and J 0 bases, leaving 14 bases between the germline ends. CDR3 amino acids: CASRPIGELNTEAFF. Written as DNA, the CDR3 is TGTGCCAGCAGGCCTATAGGGGAATTGAACACTGAAGCTTTCTTT.

This chain links TRBV27 with TRBJ2-7; D is possibly TRBD1 (6 bases). The CDR3 sequence is 13 residues long. Germline values: CDR1 MNHEY, CDR2 SMNVEV (reference sequence). The V end was cut by 2 bases, the J end by 5 bases, with 10 bases between. CDR3 residues: CASSLQTGNEQYF. In DNA, the CDR3 is TGTGCCAGCAGTTTACAAACAGGGAACGAGCAGTACTTC.

The rearrangement links TRBV14 to TRBJ2-5; TRBD2 matches at 14 bases. Germline V gene sequence: CDR1 SGHDN, CDR2 FVKESK. V dropped 4 bases and J dropped 3; count of bases not matched to a gene: 7. CDR3 length equals 17 residues. The CDR3 DNA sequence: TGTGCCAGCAGCCCGCGGACTAGCGGGAGGTTAGAAGAGACCCAGTACTTC. It encodes CASSPRTSGRLEETQYF.

This clone was seen a few times. The chain is built from TRBV18 and TRBJ1-4; TRBD1 is a possible D gene (5 bases). V lost 3 bases, J lost 6 bases, and 14 bases lay in between. The germline V gene has CDR1 KGHSH and CDR2 LQKENI. This CDR3 has 15 residues. This chain's CDR3 is CASSPDTTRDEKLFF. CDR3 coding DNA: TGTGCCAGCTCACCCGACACCACCAGGGATGAAAAACTGTTTTTT. The complete variable domain, with remaining parts taken from reference TRBV18 and TRBJ1-4, reads NAGVMQNPRHLVRRRGQEARLRCSPMKGHSHVYWYRQLPEEGLKFMVYLQKENIIDESGMPKERFSAEFPKEGPSILRIQQVVRGDSAAYFCASSPDTTRDEKLFFGSGTQLSVL.

The rearrangement links TRBV4-1 to TRBJ2-7; 10 nucleotides line up with TRBD2. Looked up from germline, CDR1 is MGHRA and CDR2 is YSYEKL. V lost 4 bases, J lost 2 bases, and 11 bases stayed unmatched. This CDR3 contains 17 residues. Here the CDR3 reads CASSPEASGSSTYEQYF. The CDR3 DNA follows: TGCGCCAGCAGCCCAGAGGCTAGCGGGAGCTCCACCTACGAGCAGTACTTC.

The chain recombines TRBV7-9 with TRBJ2-3, with 9 positions matching TRBD2. The V segment lost 7 bases and the J segment 4 bases; nucleotides outside the gene matches: 15. The germline gives CDR1 SEHNR, CDR2 FQNEAQ (reference sequence). CDR3 length: 17 residues. CDR3 DNA sequence: TGTGCCAGCACCTCAAAGTGGGTAGCGGGAGTTGCAGATACGCAGTATTTT. Residues: CASTSKWVAGVADTQYF.

The rearrangement links TRBV6-6 to TRBJ2-7; D is possibly TRBD1 (6 bases). This CDR3 contains 15 residues. CDR1 and CDR2 from the germline V gene are MNHNY and SVGAGI (reference sequence). V was clipped by 0 bases and J by 2 bases, with 11 bases between them. The CDR3 loop is CASSYSSDRTYEQYF. The DNA for the CDR3 is TGTGCCAGCAGTTACTCGTCCGACAGGACCTACGAGCAGTACTTC.

This clone was seen a few times. This sequence joins TRBV5-1 and TRBJ1-6; D is uncertain. CDR1 and CDR2 (germline): SGHRS, YFSETQ. With 0 bases removed from V and 7 bases from J, the gap between germline ends came to 5 bases. The CDR3 has 13 residues. The CDR3 DNA follows: TGCGCCAGCAGCTTGGGAGGGAATTCACCCCTCCACTTT. Amino acids: CASSLGGNSPLHF. The full variable domain, its missing parts supplied by reference TRBV5-1 and TRBJ1-6, is KAGVTQTPRYLIKTRGQQVTLSCSPISGHRSVSWYQQTPGQGLQFLFEYFSETQRNKGNFPGRFSGRQFSNSRSEMNVSTLELGDSALYLCASSLGGNSPLHFGNGTRLTVT.

This clone was seen a few times. The J gene is TRBJ2-1, the V gene TRBV30; the D is unclear. Per germline, CDR1 GTSNPN and CDR2 SVGIG (reference sequence). The CDR3 loop spans 11 amino acids. Between the trimmed V and J ends, which lost 5 bases and 13 bases, there was a span of 15 bases. CDR3 protein: CAWSEAASQFF. CDR3 coding DNA: TGTGCCTGGTCCGAGGCTGCCTCCCAGTTCTTC.